This T cell receptor beta chain was sequenced during a study of response to subunit inactivated influenza vaccine. Each CDR3 protein is one row after TCRdb ran MiXCR on the RT-PCR reads. The sample shows about 500,000 distinct CDR3 sequences, approximately 17% of them seen only once. V shed 7 bases, J shed 4 bases, and the junction held 9 bases outside the gene matches. CDR1 and CDR2 from the germline V gene are MDHEN and SYDVKM. This CDR3 has 15 amino acids. The table lists this clonotype with a few counts. Its antigen remains unknown. Study-wide results and caveats: Only a handful of new T cells, the authors suggested, are recruited with each seasonal influenza vaccination.

The chain couples TRBV28 to TRBJ1-2; 10 bases fit TRBD1. The TCR sequence derives from a man between 50 and 69 years old who received an inactivated influenza vaccine. Sequences were derived from CD4+ T cells sorted from PBMCs, sampled 23 months after vaccination. CDR3 amino acids: CASTVGTGVPYGYTF. CDR3 DNA sequence: TGTGCCAGCACCGTCGGGACAGGGGTGCCCTATGGCTACACCTTC.